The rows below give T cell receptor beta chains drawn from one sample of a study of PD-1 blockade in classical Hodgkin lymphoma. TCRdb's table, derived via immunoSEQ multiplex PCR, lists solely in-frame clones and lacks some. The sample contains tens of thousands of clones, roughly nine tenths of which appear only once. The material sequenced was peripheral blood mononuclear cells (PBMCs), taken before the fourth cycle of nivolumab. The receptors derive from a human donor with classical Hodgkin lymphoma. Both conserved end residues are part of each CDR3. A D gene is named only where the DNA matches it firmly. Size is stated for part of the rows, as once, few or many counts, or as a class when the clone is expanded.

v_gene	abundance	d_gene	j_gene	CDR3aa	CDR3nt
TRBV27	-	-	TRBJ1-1	CASSLSINWFRDGTFF	TGTGCCAGCAGTTTATCGATAAACTGGTTCAGGGACGGGACTTTCTTT
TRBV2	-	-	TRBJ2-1	CASSQGGYEQFF	TGTGCCAGCTCTCAGGGGGGATATGAGCAGTTCTTC
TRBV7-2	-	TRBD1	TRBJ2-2	CASSRPRTGSTGELFF	TGTGCCAGCAGCCGCCCCAGGACAGGGAGCACCGGGGAGCTGTTTTTT
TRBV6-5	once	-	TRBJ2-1	CASSFGPEGSYNEQFF	TGTGCCAGCAGTTTCGGACCGGAGGGGTCCTACAATGAGCAGTTCTTC
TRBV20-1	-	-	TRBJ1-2	CSATSDHGYTF	TGCAGTGCTACGTCGGACCACGGCTACACCTTC
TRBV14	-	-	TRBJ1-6	CASSQGFSHRVSAPLHF	TGTGCCAGCAGCCAAGGTTTCAGTCACCGGGTGTCGGCACCCCTCCACTTT
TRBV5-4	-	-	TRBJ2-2	CASSLQGNTGELFF	TGTGCCAGCAGCCTCCAGGGGAACACCGGGGAGCTGTTTTTT
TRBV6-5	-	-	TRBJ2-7	CASSYPGIDEQYF	TGTGCCAGCAGTTACCCCGGGATCGACGAGCAGTACTTC
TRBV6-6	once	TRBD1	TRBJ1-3	CASHVGTVLRNTIYF	TGTGCCAGCCACGTCGGGACAGTTCTAAGAAACACCATATATTTT
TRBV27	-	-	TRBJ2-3	CASSLGPGFTDTQYF	TGTGCCAGCAGTTTAGGCCCAGGGTTCACAGATACGCAGTATTTT
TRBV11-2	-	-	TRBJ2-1	CASSLDSYNEQFF	TGTGCCAGCAGCTTAGATTCGTACAATGAGCAGTTCTTC
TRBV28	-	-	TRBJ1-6	CASSLRELPLHF	TGTGCCAGCAGTTTACGTGAGCTACCCCTCCACTTT
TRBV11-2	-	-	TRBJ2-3	CASSLGKGIDTQYF	TGTGCCAGCAGCTTGGGGAAGGGAATAGATACGCAGTATTTT
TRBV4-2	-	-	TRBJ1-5	CASSQERYSNQPQHF	TGTGCCAGCAGCCAAGAAAGATATAGCAATCAGCCCCAGCATTTT
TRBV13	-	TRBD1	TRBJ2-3	CASSLLQRLGTGGEDTQYF	TGTGCCAGCAGCTTACTTCAGAGATTAGGGACAGGGGGGGAGGATACGCAGTATTTT
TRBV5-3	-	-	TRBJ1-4	CARSWEETTPATNEKLFF	TGTGCCAGAAGCTGGGAAGAAACAACTCCCGCAACTAATGAAAAACTGTTTTTT
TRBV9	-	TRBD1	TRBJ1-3	CASGQVGPDRGGNTIYF	TGTGCCAGCGGGCAGGTTGGTCCCGACAGGGGTGGAAACACCATATATTTT